Following are 13 T cell receptor beta chains from one sample sequenced in a study of shared clonotypes between healthy human individuals. Sequencing was performed with immunoSEQ multiplex PCR; in TCRdb, only in-frame clones are kept and a portion is missing. In the table there are 2.3 million or so clones, 85% to 95% of which are singletons. Sequencing was performed on naive CD4+ T cells from PBMCs. Subset indicated: CD45RA+ positively selected. The receptors originated from a man aged 18 to 35 in good health. Some clones in this sample may be carry-over from other donors' samples.

V usage is TRBV28 and J usage is TRBJ1-4, with a possible D match to TRBD1 (6 bases). With 10 bases removed from V and 0 bases from J, the gap between germline ends came to 15 bases. CDR1 is MDHEN, CDR2 SYDVKM, per germline. There are 15 residues in the CDR3. For the CDR3, the DNA is TGTGCCACCTGGGGGCTGATCGCAACTAATGAAAAACTGTTTTTT. The encoded protein is CATWGLIATNEKLFF.

The chain joins TRBV28 to TRBJ1-5; unclear D gene. This CDR3 spans 16 amino acids. V was clipped by 1 base and J by 8 bases, with 18 bases between them. Germline lookup yields CDR1 MDHEN and CDR2 SYDVKM. DNA of the CDR3: TGTGCCAGCAGTTTATTCCACCCGGGGAAATGGGAGCCCCAGCATTTT. Protein sequence: CASSLFHPGKWEPQHF. Full variable domain (rest looked up from reference TRBV28 and TRBJ1-5): DVKVTQSSRYLVKRTGEKVFLECVQDMDHENMFWYRQDPGLGLRLIYFSYDVKMKEKGDIPEGYSVSREKKERFSLILESASTNQTSMYLCASSLFHPGKWEPQHFGDGTRLSIL.

As for this clone: One end of the junction does not line up with germline, which may come from a read error. This chain joins TRBV5-1 and TRBJ2-5; 9 positions agree with TRBD2. Germline values: CDR1 SGHRS, CDR2 YFSETQ. The CDR3 totals 13 residues. For the CDR3, the DNA is TGCGCCAGCAGCTTGGGAGCTAGCGGGGAATTGAACTTC. As protein: CASSLGASGELNF. Based on the CDR3 plus reference TRBV5-1 and TRBJ2-5, the full variable domain is KAGVTQTPRYLIKTRGQQVTLSCSPISGHRSVSWYQQTPGQGLQFLFEYFSETQRNKGNFPGRFSGRQFSNSRSEMNVSTLELGDSALYLCASSLGASGELNFGPGTRLLVL.

The CDR3, as DNA: TGTGCCAGCAGCTTGTCAGTAGCGGGAGGCCTCGGGGAGCTGTTTTTT. Translation: CASSLSVAGGLGELFF. The chain carries TRBV5-6 and TRBJ2-2; 10 bases are a match to TRBD2. The germline CDR1 and CDR2 sequences are SGHDT and YYEEEE. The junction had 7 bases not matched to a gene; V was cut back by 1 base and J by 7 bases. This CDR3 is built from 16 residues.

The rearrangement joins TRBV28 to TRBJ2-3; tentative D call: TRBD1 (7 bases). There are 15 residues in the CDR3. The germline gives CDR1 MDHEN, CDR2 SYDVKM. V lost 8 bases, J lost 2 bases, and 17 bases lay in between. The CDR3 DNA follows: TGTGCCAGCCGCGGCGGGACAGTTAACACAGATACGCAGTATTTT. It is translated as CASRGGTVNTDTQYF.

The chain combines TRBV7-9 with TRBJ2-5, with 8 bases lining up with TRBD1. V shed 6 bases, J shed 4 bases, and the junction held 4 bases outside the gene matches. This CDR3 comprises 13 residues. Germline CDR1 SEHNR, CDR2 FQNEAQ (reference sequence). CDR3: CASRGTGGETQYF. Here the CDR3 DNA reads TGTGCCAGCAGGGGGACAGGTGGAGAGACCCAGTACTTC.

The chain carries TRBV28 and TRBJ2-3; D gene uncertain. The CDR3 has 12 residues. Trimming took 7 bases from V and 4 from J, leaving 9 bases between them. Per the germline V gene, CDR1 is MDHEN and CDR2 is SYDVKM. The CDR3 DNA is TGTGCCAGCATGGCAAGAGCAGATACGCAGTATTTT. Its protein is CASMARADTQYF.

The rearrangement links TRBV4-3 to TRBJ2-1; TRBD2 matches at 7 bases. Germline V gives CDR1 LGHNA, CDR2 YSLEER. This CDR3 contains 17 residues. Unmatched junction bases numbered 13, after V lost 1 base and J lost 7 bases. CDR3 nucleotides: TGCGCCAGCAGCCAAGGGACGCGCAATTCCGGGGGGAATGAGCAGTTCTTC. This gives the protein CASSQGTRNSGGNEQFF.

The genes are TRBV7-2 and TRBJ2-2, with D perhaps matching TRBD2 (6 bases). Germline assignment: CDR1 SGHTA and CDR2 FQGNSA. V was cut by 2 bases and J by 2 bases, with 12 bases left in between. The CDR3 sequence is 16 residues long. The DNA for the CDR3 is TGTGCCAGCAGCTTAAGGTGGACTACCAACACCGGGGAGCTGTTTTTT. It yields the protein CASSLRWTTNTGELFF.

This chain connects TRBV29-1 to TRBJ1-1, with no clear D. The CDR3 totals 13 residues. Germline values: CDR1 SQVTM, CDR2 ANQGSEA. V lost 7 bases and J 4 bases, leaving 16 bases between the germline ends. As DNA, the CDR3 is TGCAGCGCCCGGGCGGACCCTGGCACTGAAGCTTTCTTT. Translation: CSARADPGTEAFF.

V and J are TRBV2 and TRBJ1-2; perhaps TRBD1 as D (5 bases). V shed 4 bases and J shed 3 bases, with 6 bases lying between them. The CDR3 covers 12 residues. CDR1 and CDR2 from the germline V gene are SNHLY and FYNNEI. The CDR3 loop is CASSGGDYGYTF. CDR3 DNA: TGTGCCAGCAGTGGGGGGGACTATGGCTACACCTTC.

The V and J genes are TRBV5-1 and TRBJ2-5, with 7 bases aligning to TRBD1. The CDR3 runs 15 residues. The junction had 9 bases not matched to a gene; V was cut back by 4 bases and J by 3 bases. Germline lookup yields CDR1 SGHRS and CDR2 YFSETQ. The CDR3 here is CASSPGTAPEETQYF. The CDR3 coding sequence is TGCGCCAGCAGCCCAGGGACAGCACCCGAAGAGACCCAGTACTTC.

The CDR3 region has the DNA TGTGCCAGCAGTGAACAGGCTTACTACGAGCAGTACTTC. This codes for CASSEQAYYEQYF. The chain carries TRBV25-1 and TRBJ2-7; D not certain. The CDR3 length is 13 residues. In germline, CDR1 is MGHDK, CDR2 SYGVNS. The V end lost 2 bases, the J end lost 3 bases, and 8 bases lay between the germline ends.